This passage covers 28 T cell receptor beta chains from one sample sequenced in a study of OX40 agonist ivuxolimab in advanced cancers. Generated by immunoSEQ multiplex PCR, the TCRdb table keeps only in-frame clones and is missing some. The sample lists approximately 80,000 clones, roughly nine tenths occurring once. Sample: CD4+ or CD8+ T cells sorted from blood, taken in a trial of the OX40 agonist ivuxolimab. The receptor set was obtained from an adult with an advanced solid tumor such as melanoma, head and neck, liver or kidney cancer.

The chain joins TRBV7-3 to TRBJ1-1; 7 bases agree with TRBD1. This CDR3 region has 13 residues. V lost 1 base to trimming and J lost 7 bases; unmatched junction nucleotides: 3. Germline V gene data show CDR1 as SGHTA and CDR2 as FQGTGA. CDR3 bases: TGTGCCAGCAGCTTAAGACAGGGAGGTGAAGCTTTCTTT. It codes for CASSLRQGGEAFF.

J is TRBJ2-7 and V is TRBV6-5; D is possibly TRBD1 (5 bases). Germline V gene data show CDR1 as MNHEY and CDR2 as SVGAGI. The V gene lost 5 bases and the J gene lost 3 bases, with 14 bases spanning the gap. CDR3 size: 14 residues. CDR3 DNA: TGTGCCAGCAGTCCCCAAGACAGAAACTACGAGCAGTACGTC. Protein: CASSPQDRNYEQYV.

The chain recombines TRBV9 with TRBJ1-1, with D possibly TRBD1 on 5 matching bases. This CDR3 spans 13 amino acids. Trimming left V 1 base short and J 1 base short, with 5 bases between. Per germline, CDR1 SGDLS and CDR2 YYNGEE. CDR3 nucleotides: TGTGCCAGCAGCGTACAGGGGAACACTGAAGCTTTCTTT. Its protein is CASSVQGNTEAFF.

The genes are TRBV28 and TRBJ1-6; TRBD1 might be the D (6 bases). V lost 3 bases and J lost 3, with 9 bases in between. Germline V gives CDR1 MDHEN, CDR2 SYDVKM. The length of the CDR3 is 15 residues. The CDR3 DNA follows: TGTGCCAGCAGTTTGGCGGGACACTATAATTCACCCCTCCACTTT. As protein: CASSLAGHYNSPLHF.

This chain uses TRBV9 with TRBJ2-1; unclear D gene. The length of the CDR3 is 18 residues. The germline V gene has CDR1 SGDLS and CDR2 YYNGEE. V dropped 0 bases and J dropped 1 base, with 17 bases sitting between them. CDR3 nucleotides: TGTGCCAGCAGCGTAGCGGCTAGAAGTGGGTCGTCCTACAATGAGCAGTTCTTC. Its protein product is CASSVAARSGSSYNEQFF. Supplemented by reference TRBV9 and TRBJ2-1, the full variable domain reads DSGVTQTPKHLITATGQRVTLRCSPRSGDLSVYWYQQSLDQGLQFLIQYYNGEERAKGNILERFSAQQFPDLHSELNLSSLELGDSALYFCASSVAARSGSSYNEQFFGPGTRLTVL.

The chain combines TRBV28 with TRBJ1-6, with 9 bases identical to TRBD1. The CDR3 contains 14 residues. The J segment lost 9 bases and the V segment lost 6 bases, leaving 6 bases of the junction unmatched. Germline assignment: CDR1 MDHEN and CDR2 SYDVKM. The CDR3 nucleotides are TGTGCCAGCAGCTCGGGACAGGGTTTTTCACCCCTCCACTTT. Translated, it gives CASSSGQGFSPLHF.

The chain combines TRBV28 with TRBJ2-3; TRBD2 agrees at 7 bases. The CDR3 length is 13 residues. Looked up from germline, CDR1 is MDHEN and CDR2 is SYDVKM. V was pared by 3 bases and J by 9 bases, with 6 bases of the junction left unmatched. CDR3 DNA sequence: TGTGCCAGCAGTTTTGGGACTATCGACACGCAGTATTTT. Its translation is CASSFGTIDTQYF.

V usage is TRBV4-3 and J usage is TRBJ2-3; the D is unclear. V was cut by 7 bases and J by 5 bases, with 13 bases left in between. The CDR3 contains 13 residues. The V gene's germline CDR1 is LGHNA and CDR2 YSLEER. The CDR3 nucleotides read TGCGCCAGCACGTCCGGGCTGGGAGATACGCAGTATTTT. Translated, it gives CASTSGLGDTQYF.

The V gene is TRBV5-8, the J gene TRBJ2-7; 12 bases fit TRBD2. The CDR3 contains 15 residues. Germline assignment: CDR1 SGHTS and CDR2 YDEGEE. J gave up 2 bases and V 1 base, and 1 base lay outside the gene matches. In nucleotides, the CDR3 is TGTGCCAGCAGCTTGACTAGCGGGGGGACCTACGAGCAGTACTTC. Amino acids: CASSLTSGGTYEQYF.

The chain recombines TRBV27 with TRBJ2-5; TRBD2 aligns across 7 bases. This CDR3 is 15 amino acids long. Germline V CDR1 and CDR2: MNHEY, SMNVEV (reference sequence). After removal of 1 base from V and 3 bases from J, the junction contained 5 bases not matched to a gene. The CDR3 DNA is TGTGCCAGCAGTTTATTGGTTGGGGGGGAAGAGACCCAGTACTTC. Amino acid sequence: CASSLLVGGEETQYF.

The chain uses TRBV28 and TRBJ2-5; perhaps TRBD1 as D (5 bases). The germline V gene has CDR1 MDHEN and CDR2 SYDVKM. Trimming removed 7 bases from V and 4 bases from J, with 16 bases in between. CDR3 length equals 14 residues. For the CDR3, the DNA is TGTGCCAGCAAAACGGTAGGGGCAAGAGAGACCCAGTACTTC. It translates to CASKTVGARETQYF.

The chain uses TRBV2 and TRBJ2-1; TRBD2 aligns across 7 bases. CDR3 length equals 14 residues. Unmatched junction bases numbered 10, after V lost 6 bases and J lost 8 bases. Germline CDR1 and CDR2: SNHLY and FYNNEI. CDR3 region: CASRTSPRTHEQFF. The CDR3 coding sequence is TGTGCCAGCAGGACTAGCCCTCGCACCCATGAGCAGTTCTTC. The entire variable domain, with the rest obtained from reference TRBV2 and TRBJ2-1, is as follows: EPEVTQTPSHQVTQMGQEVILRCVPISNHLYFYWYRQILGQKVEFLVSFYNNEISEKSEIFDDQFSVERPDGSNFTLKIRSTKLEDSAMYFCASRTSPRTHEQFFGPGTRLTVL.

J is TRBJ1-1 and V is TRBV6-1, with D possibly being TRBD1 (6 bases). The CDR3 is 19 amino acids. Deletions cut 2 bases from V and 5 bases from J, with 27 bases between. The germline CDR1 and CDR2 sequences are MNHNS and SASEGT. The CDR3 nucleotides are TGTGCCAGCAGTGAAAGATTGGCAGGGGCGGGTCGCCATAGGACTGAAGCTTTCTTT. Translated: CASSERLAGAGRHRTEAFF.

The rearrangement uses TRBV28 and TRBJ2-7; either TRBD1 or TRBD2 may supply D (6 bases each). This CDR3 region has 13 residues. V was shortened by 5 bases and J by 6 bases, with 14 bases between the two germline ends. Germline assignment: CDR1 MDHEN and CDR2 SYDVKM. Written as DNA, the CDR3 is TGTGCCAGCAGTAATAGGGGGGCGGGCGAGCAGTACGTC. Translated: CASSNRGAGEQYV.

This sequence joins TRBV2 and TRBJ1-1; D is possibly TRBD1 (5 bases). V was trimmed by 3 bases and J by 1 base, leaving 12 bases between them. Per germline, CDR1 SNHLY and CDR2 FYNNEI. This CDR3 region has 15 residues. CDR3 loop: CASSEQGMANTEAFF. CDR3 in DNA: TGTGCCAGCAGTGAGCAGGGAATGGCGAACACTGAAGCTTTCTTT.

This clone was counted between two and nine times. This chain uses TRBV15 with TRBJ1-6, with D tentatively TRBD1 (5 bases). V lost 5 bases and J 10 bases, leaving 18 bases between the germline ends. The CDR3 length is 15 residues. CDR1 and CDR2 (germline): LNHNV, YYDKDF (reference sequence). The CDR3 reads CATSGPPRGESPLHF. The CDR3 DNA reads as TGTGCCACCAGCGGTCCTCCCCGAGGGGAATCACCCCTCCACTTT.

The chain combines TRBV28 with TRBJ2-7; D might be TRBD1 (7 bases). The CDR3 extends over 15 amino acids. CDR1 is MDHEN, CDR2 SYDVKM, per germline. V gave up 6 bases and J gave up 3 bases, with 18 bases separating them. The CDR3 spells CASSPAGQKVYEQYF. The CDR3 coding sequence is TGTGCCAGCAGCCCCGCGGGACAGAAAGTCTACGAGCAGTACTTC.

Here the CDR3 reads CASSRFGGFATNEKLFF. CDR3 sequence (DNA): TGCGCCAGCAGCCGGTTCGGTGGATTTGCAACTAATGAAAAACTGTTTTTT. This rearrangement joins TRBV4-1 to TRBJ1-4, with D uncertain. Trimming took off 4 bases at V and 0 bases at J, with 15 bases between the two ends. The germline CDR1 and CDR2 sequences are MGHRA and YSYEKL. The CDR3 totals 17 residues.

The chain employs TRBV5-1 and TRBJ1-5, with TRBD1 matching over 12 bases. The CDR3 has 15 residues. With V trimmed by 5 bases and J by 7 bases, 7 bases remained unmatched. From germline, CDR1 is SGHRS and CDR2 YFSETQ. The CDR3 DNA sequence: TGCGCCAGCAGAAGCGGGACAGGGGGCGGGCAGCCCCAGCATTTT. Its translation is CASRSGTGGGQPQHF.

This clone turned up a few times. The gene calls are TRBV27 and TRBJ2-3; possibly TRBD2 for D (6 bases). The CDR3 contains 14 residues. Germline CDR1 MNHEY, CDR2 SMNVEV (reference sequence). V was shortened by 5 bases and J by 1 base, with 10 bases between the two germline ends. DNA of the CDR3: TGTGCCAGCAGTAGATGGGGGGGCACAGATACGCAGTATTTT. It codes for CASSRWGGTDTQYF.

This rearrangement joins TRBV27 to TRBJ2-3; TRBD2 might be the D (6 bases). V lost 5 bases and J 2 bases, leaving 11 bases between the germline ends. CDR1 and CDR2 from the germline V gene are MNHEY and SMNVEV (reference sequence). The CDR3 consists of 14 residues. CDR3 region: CASSRIAVTDTQYF. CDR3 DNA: TGTGCCAGCAGTCGGATAGCGGTCACAGATACGCAGTATTTT.

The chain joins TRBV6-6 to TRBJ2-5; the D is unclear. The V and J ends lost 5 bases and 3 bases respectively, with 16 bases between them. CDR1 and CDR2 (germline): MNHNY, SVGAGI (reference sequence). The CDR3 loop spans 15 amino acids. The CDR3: CASSGPRQVEETQYF. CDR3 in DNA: TGTGCCAGCAGTGGCCCGAGACAAGTAGAAGAGACCCAGTACTTC.

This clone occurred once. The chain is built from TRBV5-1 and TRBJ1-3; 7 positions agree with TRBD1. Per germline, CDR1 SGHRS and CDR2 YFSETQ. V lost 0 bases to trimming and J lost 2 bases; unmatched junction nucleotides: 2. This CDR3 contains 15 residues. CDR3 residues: CASSLAGTAGNTIYF. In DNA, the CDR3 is TGCGCCAGCAGCTTGGCCGGGACAGCTGGAAACACCATATATTTT. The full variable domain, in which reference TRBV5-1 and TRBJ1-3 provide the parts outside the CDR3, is KAGVTQTPRYLIKTRGQQVTLSCSPISGHRSVSWYQQTPGQGLQFLFEYFSETQRNKGNFPGRFSGRQFSNSRSEMNVSTLELGDSALYLCASSLAGTAGNTIYFGEGSWLTVV.

Here the CDR3 DNA reads TGTGCCAGCAGACCTACTAGCGGGGAAGAGACCCAGTACTTC. Encoded protein: CASRPTSGEETQYF. The V gene is TRBV6-5, the J gene TRBJ2-5; 10 bases match TRBD2. Unmatched junction bases numbered 4, after V lost 6 bases and J lost 3 bases. This CDR3 region has 14 residues. The germline V gene has CDR1 MNHEY and CDR2 SVGAGI.

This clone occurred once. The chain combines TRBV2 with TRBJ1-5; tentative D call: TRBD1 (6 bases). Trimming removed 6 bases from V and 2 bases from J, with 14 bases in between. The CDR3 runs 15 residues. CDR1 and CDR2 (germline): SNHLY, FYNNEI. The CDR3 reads CASRLPGGGNQPQHF. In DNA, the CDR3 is TGTGCCAGCAGGCTCCCCGGGGGCGGCAATCAGCCCCAGCATTTT. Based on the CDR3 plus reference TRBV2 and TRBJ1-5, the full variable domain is EPEVTQTPSHQVTQMGQEVILRCVPISNHLYFYWYRQILGQKVEFLVSFYNNEISEKSEIFDDQFSVERPDGSNFTLKIRSTKLEDSAMYFCASRLPGGGNQPQHFGDGTRLSIL.

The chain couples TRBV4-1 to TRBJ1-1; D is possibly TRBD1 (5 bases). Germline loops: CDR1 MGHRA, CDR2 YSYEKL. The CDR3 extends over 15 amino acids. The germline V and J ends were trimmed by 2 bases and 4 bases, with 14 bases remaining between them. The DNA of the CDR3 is TGCGCCAGCAGCCAACACCTAGGGGCGGGCACTGAAGCTTTCTTT. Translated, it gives CASSQHLGAGTEAFF.

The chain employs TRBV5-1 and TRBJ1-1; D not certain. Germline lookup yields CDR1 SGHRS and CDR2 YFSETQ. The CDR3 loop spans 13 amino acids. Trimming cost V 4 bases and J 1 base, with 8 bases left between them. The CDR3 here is CASSVIENTEAFF. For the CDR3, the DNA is TGCGCCAGCAGCGTGATTGAGAACACTGAAGCTTTCTTT. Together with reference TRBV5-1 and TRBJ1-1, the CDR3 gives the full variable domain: KAGVTQTPRYLIKTRGQQVTLSCSPISGHRSVSWYQQTPGQGLQFLFEYFSETQRNKGNFPGRFSGRQFSNSRSEMNVSTLELGDSALYLCASSVIENTEAFFGQGTRLTVV.

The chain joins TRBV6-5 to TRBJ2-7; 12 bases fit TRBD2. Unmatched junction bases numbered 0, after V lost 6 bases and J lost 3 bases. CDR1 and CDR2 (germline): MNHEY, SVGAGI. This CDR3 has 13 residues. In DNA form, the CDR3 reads TGTGCCAGCAGGACTAGCGGGAGCTACGAGCAGTACTTC. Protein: CASRTSGSYEQYF.